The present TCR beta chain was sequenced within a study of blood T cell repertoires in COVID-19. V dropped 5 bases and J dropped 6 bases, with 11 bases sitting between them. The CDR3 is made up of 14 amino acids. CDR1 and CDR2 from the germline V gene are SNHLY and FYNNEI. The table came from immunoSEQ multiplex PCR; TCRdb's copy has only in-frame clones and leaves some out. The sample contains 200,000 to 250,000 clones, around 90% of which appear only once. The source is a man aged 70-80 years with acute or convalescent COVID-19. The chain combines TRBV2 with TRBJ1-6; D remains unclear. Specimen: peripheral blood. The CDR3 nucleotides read TGTGCCAGCAGTCCCCAGGCGATTAATTCACCCCTCCACTTT. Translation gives CASSPQAINSPLHF.